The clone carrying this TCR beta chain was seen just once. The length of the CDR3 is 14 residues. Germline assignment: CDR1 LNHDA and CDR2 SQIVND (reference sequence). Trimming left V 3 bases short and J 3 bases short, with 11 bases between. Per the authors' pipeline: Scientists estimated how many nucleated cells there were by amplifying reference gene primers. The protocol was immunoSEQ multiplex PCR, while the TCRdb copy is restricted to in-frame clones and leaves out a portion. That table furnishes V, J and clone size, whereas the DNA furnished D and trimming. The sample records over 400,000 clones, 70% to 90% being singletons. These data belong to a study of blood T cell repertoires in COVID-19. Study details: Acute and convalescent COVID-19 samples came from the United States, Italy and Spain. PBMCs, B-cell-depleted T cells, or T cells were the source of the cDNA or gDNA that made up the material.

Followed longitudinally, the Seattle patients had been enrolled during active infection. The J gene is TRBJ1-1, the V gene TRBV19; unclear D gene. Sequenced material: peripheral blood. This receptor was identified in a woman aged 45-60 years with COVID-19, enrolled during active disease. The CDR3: CASSILVRDTEAFF. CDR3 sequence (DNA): TGTGCCAGTAGTATCCTCGTACGGGACACTGAAGCTTTCTTT.